A single sample is the source of the 5 T cell receptor beta chains below, sequenced in a study of OX40 agonist ivuxolimab in advanced cancers. Data came from immunoSEQ multiplex PCR; TCRdb stores just in-frame clones and leaves some out. Of 73,000 or so clones in the sample, roughly four fifths were seen once. Sequencing used CD4+ or CD8+ T cells sorted from blood, obtained in a trial of the OX40 agonist ivuxolimab. The receptors were sampled from an adult with an advanced solid tumor such as melanoma, head and neck, liver or kidney cancer.

The chain recombines TRBV6-6 with TRBJ2-7; D possibly uses TRBD1 or TRBD2 (6 bases each). The CDR3 is 16 amino acids. V lost 6 bases and J 6 bases, leaving 24 bases between the germline ends. From germline, CDR1 is MNHNY and CDR2 SVGAGI (reference sequence). CDR3 amino acids: CASSSQGGSPPLEQYF. The CDR3 DNA follows: TGTGCCAGCAGCTCACAAGGGGGGTCACCACCCCTCGAGCAGTACTTC.

The chain employs TRBV7-9 and TRBJ2-2; D might be TRBD1 (5 bases). The CDR3 extends over 14 amino acids. Trimming pared 5 bases from V and 3 bases from J, leaving 10 bases between. Germline values: CDR1 SEHNR, CDR2 FQNEAQ (reference sequence). The CDR3 DNA reads as TGTGCCAGCAGCCCCCAGGGCGACACCGGGGAGCTGTTTTTT. Translating gives CASSPQGDTGELFF. Combining the CDR3 with reference TRBV7-9 and TRBJ2-2 gives the whole variable domain DTGVSQNPRHKITKRGQNVTFRCDPISEHNRLYWYRQTLGQGPEFLTYFQNEAQLEKSRLLSDRFSAERPKGSFSTLEIQRTEQGDSAMYLCASSPQGDTGELFFGEGSRLTVL.

The CDR3 protein is CASSHRGLIAGELFF. Here the CDR3 DNA reads TGTGCCAGCAGCCACAGGGGATTGATTGCCGGGGAGCTGTTTTTT. The chain joins TRBV7-9 to TRBJ2-2, with 7 bases lining up with TRBD1. The CDR3 covers 15 residues. J was trimmed by 6 bases and V by 5 bases; bases with no gene match: 9. Germline V gene sequence: CDR1 SEHNR, CDR2 FQNEAQ (reference sequence).

This chain joins TRBV27 and TRBJ1-5; TRBD1 aligns across 7 bases. The CDR3 loop spans 15 amino acids. Germline assignment: CDR1 MNHEY and CDR2 SMNVEV (reference sequence). The ends lost 5 bases at V and 4 bases at J; junction bases unmatched: 8. CDR3 coding DNA: TGTGCCAGCAGTGCATCGAAACAGGGGAATCAGCCCCAGCATTTT. It encodes CASSASKQGNQPQHF.

J is TRBJ1-1 and V is TRBV7-8; 12 nucleotides match TRBD1. V shed 2 bases, J shed 5 bases, and the junction held 9 bases outside the gene matches. CDR1 and CDR2 from the germline V gene are SGHVS and FQNEAQ. The CDR3 is 17 residues long. The CDR3 DNA reads TGTGCCAGCAGCTTACACGGGACAGGGGGCCGGGGGACTGAAGCTTTCTTT. This sequence encodes CASSLHGTGGRGTEAFF.